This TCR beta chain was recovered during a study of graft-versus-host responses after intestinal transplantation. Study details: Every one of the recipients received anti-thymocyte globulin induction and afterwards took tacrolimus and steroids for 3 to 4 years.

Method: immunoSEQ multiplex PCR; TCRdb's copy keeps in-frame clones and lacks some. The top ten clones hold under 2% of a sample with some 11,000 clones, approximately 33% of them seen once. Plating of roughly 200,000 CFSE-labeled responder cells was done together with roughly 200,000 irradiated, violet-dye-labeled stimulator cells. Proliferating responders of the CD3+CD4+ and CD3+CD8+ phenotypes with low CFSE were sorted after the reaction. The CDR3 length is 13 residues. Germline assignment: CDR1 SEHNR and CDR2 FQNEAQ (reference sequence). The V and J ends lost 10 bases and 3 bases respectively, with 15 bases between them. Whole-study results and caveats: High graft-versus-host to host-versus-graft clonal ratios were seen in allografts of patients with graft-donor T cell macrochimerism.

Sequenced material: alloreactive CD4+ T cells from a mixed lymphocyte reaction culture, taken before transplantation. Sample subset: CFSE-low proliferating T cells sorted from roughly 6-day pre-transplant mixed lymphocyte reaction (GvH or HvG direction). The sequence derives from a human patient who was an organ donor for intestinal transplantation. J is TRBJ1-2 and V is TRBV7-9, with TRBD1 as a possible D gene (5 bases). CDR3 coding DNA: TGTGCCACCTACGGGCAGGGCGACTATGGCTACACCTTC. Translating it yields CATYGQGDYGYTF.